The clone carrying this T cell receptor beta chain was observed once. Those enrolled in Seattle joined during active infection and were followed longitudinally afterward. The entry originates in a study of blood T cell repertoires in COVID-19. As for the study in general: Donors in the United States, Italy and Spain gave samples during acute or convalescent COVID-19. In each case, the material was cDNA or gDNA derived from T cells, B-cell-depleted T cells, or PBMCs.

Germline V CDR1 and CDR2: LGHDT, YNNKEL (reference sequence). The V gene end was trimmed by 0 bases and the J gene end by 1 base; junction bases not matched to a gene: 6. The CDR3 runs 16 residues. The method was immunoSEQ multiplex PCR; TCRdb's version includes in-frame clones alone and lacks a portion of them. The sample lists about 370,000 clones, over 75% occurring once. The receptor's source is a woman aged 25 to 39 with COVID-19, enrolled during active disease. The specimen was peripheral blood. This sequence joins TRBV3-1 (or the pseudogene TRBV3-2) and TRBJ2-7, with TRBD1 matching 7 bases. CDR3 region: CASSQDYGTASYEQYF. DNA of the CDR3: TGTGCCAGCAGCCAAGATTATGGGACAGCTTCCTACGAGCAGTACTTC.